This T cell receptor beta chain appears in the sequencing data of a study of regulatory T cells in long-lasting Graves disease. Regarding the study as a whole: It was possible that the small sample size reduced accuracy. Persistent disease exhibited a predilection for TRBV28, TRBJ1-2 and TRBJ2-5.

CDR3-region Arm-PCR and iRepertoire HTBI primers produced the TCR beta libraries. TCRdb re-called the multiplex PCR reads with MiXCR, one entry per CDR3 protein. The table lists a few hundred thousand distinct CDR3 sequences, roughly a quarter of them singletons. This CDR3 comprises 16 residues. The germline CDR1 and CDR2 sequences are LNHNV and YYDKDF (reference sequence). After removal of 1 base from V and 5 bases from J, the junction contained 9 bases not matched to a gene. The time point was: persistent/refractory GD, antithyroid drugs over 5 years with positive TRAb. The TCR library was prepared using RNA isolated from PBMCs. This clonotype was counted many times. Its antigen is currently unknown.

The gene calls are TRBV15 and TRBJ2-7; the match to TRBD2 covers 9 bases. The source is a female donor with Graves disease. Sequenced here: peripheral blood mononuclear cells (PBMCs), sampled when the disease was refractory, from a patient treated with antithyroid drugs. In DNA form, the CDR3 reads TGTGCCACCAGCAGAGGAGGGGCGGGAGGGCCCCACGAGCAGTACTTC. It yields the protein CATSRGGAGGPHEQYF.